Sequencing of this T cell receptor (beta chain) was carried out in a study of monozygotic twins with inflammatory bowel disease. The study's findings and limits: There was no way to distinguish the different T cell subtypes.

Germline loops: CDR1 LGHDT, CDR2 YNNKEL (reference sequence). CDR3 length: 16 residues. Details on this clonotype: What it binds is unknown.

TCRdb reprocessed the 5' RACE reads, keeping one entry per CDR3 protein, no DNA. The listing contains roughly 320,000 distinct CDR3 sequences. This sequence originates from a human donor with ulcerative colitis or Crohn's disease, or a healthy co-twin of an affected twin (not recorded which). Sequenced input: blood. The chain employs TRBV3-1 and TRBJ2-1; TCRdb picks TRBD2, but there is no DNA to check that call. This CDR3 reads CASSQDISGGGDEQFF.